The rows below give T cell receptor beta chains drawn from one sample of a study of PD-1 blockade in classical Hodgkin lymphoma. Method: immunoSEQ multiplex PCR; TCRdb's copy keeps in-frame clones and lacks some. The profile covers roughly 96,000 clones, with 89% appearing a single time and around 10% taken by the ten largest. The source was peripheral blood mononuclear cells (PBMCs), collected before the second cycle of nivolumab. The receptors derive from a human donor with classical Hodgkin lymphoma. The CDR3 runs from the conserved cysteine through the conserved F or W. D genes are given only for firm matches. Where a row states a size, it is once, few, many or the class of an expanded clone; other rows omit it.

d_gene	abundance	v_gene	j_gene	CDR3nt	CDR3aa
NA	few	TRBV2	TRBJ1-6	TGTGCCAGCAGAACAGACGGGAGGAATTCACCCCTCCACTTT	CASRTDGRNSPLHF
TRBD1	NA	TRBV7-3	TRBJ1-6	TGTGCCAGCAGCTCCACAGGGGATAATTCACCCCTCCACTTT	CASSSTGDNSPLHF
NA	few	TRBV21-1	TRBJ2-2	TGTGCCAGCAAAACAGGTACCGGGGAGCTGTTTTTT	CASKTGTGELFF
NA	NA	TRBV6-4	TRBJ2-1	TGTGCCAGCAGTTACATAATGGGACCAAACAATGAGCAGTTCTTC	CASSYIMGPNNEQFF
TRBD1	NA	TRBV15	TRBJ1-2	TGTGCCACCAGCAGAGAGTTAGGGACAGGGAATGGCTACACCTTC	CATSRELGTGNGYTF
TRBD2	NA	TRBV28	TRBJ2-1	TGTGCCAGCAGTTTAATGGCGGGGGGGCGAGAGCAGTTCTTC	CASSLMAGGREQFF
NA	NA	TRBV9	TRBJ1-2	TGTGCCAGCAGCGATTCTCGCCTACCAATCCTCTATGGCTACACCTTC	CASSDSRLPILYGYTF
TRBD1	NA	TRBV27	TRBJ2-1	TGTGCCAGCAGTTTACCCGGGACAGGGTGGTTCTTC	CASSLPGTGWFF
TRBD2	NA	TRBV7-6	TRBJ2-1	TGTGCCAGCAGCTTAGACGCCCGGCTAGCGGGTTCCTACAATGAGCAGTTCTTC	CASSLDARLAGSYNEQFF
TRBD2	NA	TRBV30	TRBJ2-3	TGTGCCTGGAGTGTATTGCCCGGGAGGGCAGATACGCAGTATTTT	CAWSVLPGRADTQYF
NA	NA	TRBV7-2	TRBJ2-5	TGTGCCAGCAGCCCGAGGGGGGGGGCCACCCAAGAGACCCAGTACTTC	CASSPRGGATQETQYF
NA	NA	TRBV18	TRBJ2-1	TGTGCCAGCTCACCGTTCGGGGACCGGGGCAATGAGCAGTTCTTC	CASSPFGDRGNEQFF
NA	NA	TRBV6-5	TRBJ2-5	TGTGCCAGCAGTTACTCCCGGGAGACCCAGTACTTC	CASSYSRETQYF
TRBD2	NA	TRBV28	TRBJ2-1	TGTGCCAGCAGTTCGGGACTAGCGGGACTCAATGAGCAGTTCTTC	CASSSGLAGLNEQFF
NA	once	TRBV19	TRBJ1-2	TGTGCCAGTAGTATAGTCGATACGGACTATGGCTACACCTTC	CASSIVDTDYGYTF
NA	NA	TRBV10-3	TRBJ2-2	TGTGCCATCAGTGAGGCCCAGACAGTTACCGGGGAGCTGTTTTTT	CAISEAQTVTGELFF
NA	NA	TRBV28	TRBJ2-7	TGTGCCAGCAGACGGTGGGGACAAAGCTTCCCCTACGAGCAGTACTTC	CASRRWGQSFPYEQYF
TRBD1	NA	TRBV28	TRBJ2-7	TGTGCCAGCAGTCATACAGGGGGCAGCGAGCAGTACTTC	CASSHTGGSEQYF
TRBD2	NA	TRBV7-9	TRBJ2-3	TGTGCCAGCAGCTCCGGACTAGCGGATAGCACAGATACGCAGTATTTT	CASSSGLADSTDTQYF
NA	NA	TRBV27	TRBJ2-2	TGTGCCAGCAGTTTAGGAGAAACAGCTTACACCGGGGAGCTGTTTTTT	CASSLGETAYTGELFF
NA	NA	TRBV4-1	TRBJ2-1	TGCGCCAGCAGCCAAGAGGGGAGCTCCTACAATGAGCAGTTCTTC	CASSQEGSSYNEQFF
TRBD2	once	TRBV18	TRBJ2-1	TGTGCCAGCTCACTTGAAGCGGGGAGCTCCTACAATGAGCAGTTCTTC	CASSLEAGSSYNEQFF
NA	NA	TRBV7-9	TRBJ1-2	TGTGCCAGCAGCTTCCCGGGCAAGCGGGGCTACACCTTC	CASSFPGKRGYTF
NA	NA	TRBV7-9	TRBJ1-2	TGTGCCAGCAGCTCCCGCCCGGGGACCTATGGCTACACCTTC	CASSSRPGTYGYTF
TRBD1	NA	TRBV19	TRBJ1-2	TGTGCCAGTACTTCCGGACAGGGTCACTATGGCTACACCTTC	CASTSGQGHYGYTF
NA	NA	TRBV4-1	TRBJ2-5	TGCGCCAGCAGCCAAGGGCTTACAGAGACCCAGTACTTC	CASSQGLTETQYF
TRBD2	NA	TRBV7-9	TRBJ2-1	TGTGCCAGCAGCTTAGAATTTGGGACTAGGGTCAATGAGCAGTTCTTC	CASSLEFGTRVNEQFF
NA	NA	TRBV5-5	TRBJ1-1	TGTGCCAGCAGCTTGCGGGTGAACACTGAAGCTTTCTTT	CASSLRVNTEAFF
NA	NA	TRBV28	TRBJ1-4	TGTGCCAGCAGTTGGTACAGGCCTACAACTAATGAAAAACTGTTTTTT	CASSWYRPTTNEKLFF
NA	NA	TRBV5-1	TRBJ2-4	TGCGCCAGCAGCTTGGCCGACAAAAACATTCAGTACTTC	CASSLADKNIQYF
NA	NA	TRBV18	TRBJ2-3	TGTGCCAGCTCACACCGGACAGAGAACACAGATACGCAGTATTTT	CASSHRTENTDTQYF
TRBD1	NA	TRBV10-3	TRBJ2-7	TGTGCCATCAGCGCCCGGGACAGGGCCTACGAGCAGTACTTC	CAISARDRAYEQYF
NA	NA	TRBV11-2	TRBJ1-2	TGTGCCAGCAGCTTAGCCGCCGGGACCGATTATGGCTACACCTTC	CASSLAAGTDYGYTF
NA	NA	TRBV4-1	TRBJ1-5	TGCGCCAGCAGCCAAGCGGGACAAAATAGCAATCAGCCCCAGCATTTT	CASSQAGQNSNQPQHF
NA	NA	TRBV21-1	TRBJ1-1	TGTGCCAGCAGCCACCGGGACAGGGGAAAAATGGGAGCTTTCTTT	CASSHRDRGKMGAFF